This TCR beta chain was sequenced during a study of CD8+CD57+ T cells in acquired aplastic anemia. Study at large: Isolated CD4+ and CD8+ cells, once sorted, yielded DNA averaging around 3 ug.

TCR beta VDJ and CDR3 were profiled, and genomic DNA was the template. Using its own MiXCR run on the reads, TCRdb lists one record per CDR3 protein. The table records around 250,000 distinct CDR3 sequences, 50% to 70% of them present only once. This clonotype was recorded a few times. The antigen remains unidentified. Study-wide results and limits: The same twenty-nine CD8+ CDR3 sequences occurred in patients and in controls.

This receptor was taken from a human donor with severe aplastic anemia or a healthy control (not recorded which). The sequencing sample was made of sorted CD4+, CD8+, or CD8+CD57+ T cells (not recorded which) from PBMCs.

CDR3 DNA: TGTGCCAGCAGTGAATCAGGCCTGAGGGGGGAGACCCAGTACTTC. Translated, it gives CASSESGLRGETQYF. The chain uses TRBV2 and TRBJ2-5, with D tentatively TRBD1 (6 bases). V dropped 2 bases and J dropped 5 bases, with 15 bases sitting between them. CDR3 length: 15 residues. CDR1 is SNHLY and CDR2 is FYNNEI in the germline V gene.